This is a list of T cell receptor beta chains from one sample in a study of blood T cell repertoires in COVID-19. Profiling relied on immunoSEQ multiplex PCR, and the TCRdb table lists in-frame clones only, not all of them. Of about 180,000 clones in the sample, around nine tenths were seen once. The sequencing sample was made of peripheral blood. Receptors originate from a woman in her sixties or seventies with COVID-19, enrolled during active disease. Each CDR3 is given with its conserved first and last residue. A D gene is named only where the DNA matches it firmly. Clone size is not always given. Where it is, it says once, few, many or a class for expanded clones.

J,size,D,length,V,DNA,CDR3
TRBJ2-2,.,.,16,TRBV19,TGTGCCAGTAGTTCAGGGAAGACAGGAAACACCGGGGAGCTGTTTTTT,CASSSGKTGNTGELFF
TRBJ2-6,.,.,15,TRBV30,TGTGCCTGGAGTAGTAGGAGGACTGGGGCCAACGTCCTGACTTTC,CAWSSRRTGANVLTF
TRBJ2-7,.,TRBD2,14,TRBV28,TGTGCCAGCGTAACTAGCGGGAGCTCCTACGAGCAGTACTTC,CASVTSGSSYEQYF
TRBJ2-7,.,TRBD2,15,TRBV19,TGTGCCAGTAGTACGGGGACTAGCGGGGCCAACGAGCAGTACTTC,CASSTGTSGANEQYF
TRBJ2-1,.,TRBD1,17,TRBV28,TGTGCCAGCAGACTTCGGACAGGGCTGTTTCCCTACAATGAGCAGTTCTTC,CASRLRTGLFPYNEQFF
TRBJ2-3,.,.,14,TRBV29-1,TGCAGCTCCTCCCCCAGGGTTGAGGCAGATACGCAGTATTTT,CSSSPRVEADTQYF
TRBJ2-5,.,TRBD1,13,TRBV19,TGTGCCAGTAGGGGACAGGGTCAGGAGACCCAGTACTTC,CASRGQGQETQYF
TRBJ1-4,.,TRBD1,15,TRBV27,TGTGCCAGCAGTCCACCGGGACAGATGAATGAAAAACTGTTTTTT,CASSPPGQMNEKLFF
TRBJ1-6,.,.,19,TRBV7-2,TGTGCCAGCAGCTTAAAGTTGGGGATCGGGGGAAGTCTTAATTCACCCCTCCACTTT,CASSLKLGIGGSLNSPLHF
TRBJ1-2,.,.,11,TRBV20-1,TGCAGTGCTAGAGCGCAGGGTGACTACACCTTC,CSARAQGDYTF
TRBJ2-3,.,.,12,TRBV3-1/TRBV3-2,TGTGCCAGCAGCCCCTCCTCCGATACGCAGTATTTT,CASSPSSDTQYF
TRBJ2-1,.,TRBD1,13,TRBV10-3,TGTGCCACGGGACAGGGCGCGATGAATGAGCAGTTCTTC,CATGQGAMNEQFF
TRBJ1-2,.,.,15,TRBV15,TGTGCCACCAGCAGAGAGAGGGTAGCTAACTATGGCTACACCTTC,CATSRERVANYGYTF
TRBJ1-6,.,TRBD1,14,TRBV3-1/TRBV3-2,TGTGCCAGCAGCCCGGACAGGGGTAATTCACCCCTCCACTTT,CASSPDRGNSPLHF
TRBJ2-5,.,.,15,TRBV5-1,TGCGCCAGCAGCTTGGCTGGGGGGAGCCAAGAGACCCAGTACTTC,CASSLAGGSQETQYF
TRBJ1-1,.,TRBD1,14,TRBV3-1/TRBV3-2,TGTGCCAGCAGCCTAAGACAGGGGAACACTGAAGCTTTCTTT,CASSLRQGNTEAFF
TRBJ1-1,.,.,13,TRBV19,TGTGCCAGTAGTGGACAGAGAAACACTGAAGCTTTCTTT,CASSGQRNTEAFF
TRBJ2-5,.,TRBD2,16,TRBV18,TGTGCCAGCTCACCACAACAAAGCGGGAACCAAGAGACCCAGTACTTC,CASSPQQSGNQETQYF
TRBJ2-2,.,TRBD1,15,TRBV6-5,TGTGCCAGCAGTCTGAGACAGGGAGACACCGGGGAGCTGTTTTTT,CASSLRQGDTGELFF
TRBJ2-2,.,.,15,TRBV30,TGTGCCTGGAGTGTACGGTCAAAGAACACCGGGGAGCTGTTTTTT,CAWSVRSKNTGELFF
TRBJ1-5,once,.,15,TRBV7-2,TGTGCCAGCAGCCCGACACCCGGAAGCAATCAGCCCCAGCATTTT,CASSPTPGSNQPQHF
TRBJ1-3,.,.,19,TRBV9,TGTGCCAGCAGCGTCTCCCAAGGAGTGGGTTTGGGAGCTGGAAACACCATATATTTT,CASSVSQGVGLGAGNTIYF
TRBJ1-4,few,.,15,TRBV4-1,TGCGCCAGCAGCCAAAAAGGAGGGCGGAACGAAAAACTGTTTTTT,CASSQKGGRNEKLFF
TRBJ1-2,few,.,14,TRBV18,TGTGCCAGCTCAGGGCAGTCCCTTACTTATGGCTACACCTTC,CASSGQSLTYGYTF
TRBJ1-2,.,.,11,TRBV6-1,TGTGCCAGCAGTGAACCATCAATCAGGACCTTC,CASSEPSIRTF
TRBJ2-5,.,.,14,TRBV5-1,TGCGCCAGCAGCTTGGTCCCAGGGAGGGAGACCCAGTACTTC,CASSLVPGRETQYF
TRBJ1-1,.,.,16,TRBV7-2,TGTGCCAGCAGCTTAGTCGCGAGAGTAATGAACACTGAAGCTTTCTTT,CASSLVARVMNTEAFF
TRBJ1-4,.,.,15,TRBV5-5,TGTGCCAGCAGCACCTATAAAGTGGCTAATGAAAAACTGTTTTTT,CASSTYKVANEKLFF
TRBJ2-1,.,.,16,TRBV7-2,TGTGCCAGCAGCCTGAGCGGCCCAAGCTCCTACAATGAGCAGTTCTTC,CASSLSGPSSYNEQFF
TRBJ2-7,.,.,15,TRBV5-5,TGTGCCAGCAGCTTAGTCGTTACTCAGGGCTACGAGCAGTACTTC,CASSLVVTQGYEQYF
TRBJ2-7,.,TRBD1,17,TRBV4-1,TGCGCCAGCAGCCCTATTGCCACAGGGGGCGAGTCCTACGAGCAGTACTTC,CASSPIATGGESYEQYF
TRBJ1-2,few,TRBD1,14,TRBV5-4,TGTGCCAGCAGCTTCTTCGGACAGGGCTATGGCTACACCTTC,CASSFFGQGYGYTF
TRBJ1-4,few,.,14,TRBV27,TGTGCCAGCAGTTCCCCGGGGAGCTATGAAAAACTGTTTTTT,CASSSPGSYEKLFF
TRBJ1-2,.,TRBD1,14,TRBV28,TGTGCCAGCAGTATCCCCGGAGACAGGGTCGGCTACACCTTC,CASSIPGDRVGYTF
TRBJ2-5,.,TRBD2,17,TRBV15,TGTGCCACCAGCAGAGGAAGAGTGACTAGCGGCCAAGAGACCCAGTACTTC,CATSRGRVTSGQETQYF
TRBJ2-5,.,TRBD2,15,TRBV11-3,TGTGCCAGCAGCTCGTTAGCGGGAGCCCAAGAGACCCAGTACTTC,CASSSLAGAQETQYF
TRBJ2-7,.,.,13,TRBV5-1,TGCGCCAGCAGCTTGGCGGAGACCTACGAGCAGTACTTC,CASSLAETYEQYF
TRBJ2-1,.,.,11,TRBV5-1,TGCGCCAGCAGCTCCAGGGGAGATCTGTTCTTC,CASSSRGDLFF
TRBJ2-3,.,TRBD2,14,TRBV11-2,TGTGCCAGCAGACCCAGCGGGAGAAGGGATACGCAGTATTTT,CASRPSGRRDTQYF
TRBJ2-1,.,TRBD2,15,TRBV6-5,TGTGCCAGCAGTTACTCAACTAGCGGCACGAATGAGCAGTTCTTC,CASSYSTSGTNEQFF
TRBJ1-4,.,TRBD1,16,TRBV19,TGTGCCAGTAGACGAGGACAGGGGGCGGCTAATGAAAAACTGTTTTTT,CASRRGQGAANEKLFF
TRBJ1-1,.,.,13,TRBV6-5,TGTGCCAGCAGGCGCCGGGAGAACACTGAAGCTTTCTTT,CASRRRENTEAFF
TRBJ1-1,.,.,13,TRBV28,TGTGCCAGTAAAGTATTATCGGACACTGAAGCTTTCTTT,CASKVLSDTEAFF
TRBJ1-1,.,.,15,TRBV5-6,TGTGCCAGCAGCTATTTCGTCCGGGAGAACACTGAAGCTTTCTTT,CASSYFVRENTEAFF
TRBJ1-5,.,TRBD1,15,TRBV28,TGTGCCAGCACCCTACAGGGGTTTAGCAATCAGCCCCAGCATTTT,CASTLQGFSNQPQHF
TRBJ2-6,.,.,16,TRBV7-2,TGTGCCAGCAGAAGCGGACTATTCTCTGGGGCCAACGTCCTGACTTTC,CASRSGLFSGANVLTF
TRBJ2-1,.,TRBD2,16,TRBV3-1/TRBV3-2,TGTGCCAGCAGCCAGTTCGGACTAGCGGGAATCAATGAGCAGTTCTTC,CASSQFGLAGINEQFF
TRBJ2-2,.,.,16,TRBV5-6,TGTGCCAGCAGCTTAAATTTGCGGAGGAACACCGGGGAGCTGTTTTTT,CASSLNLRRNTGELFF
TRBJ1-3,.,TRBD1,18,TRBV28,TGTGCCAGCAGAACCGAGGACAGGGTTCGTGGCTCTGGAAACACCATATATTTT,CASRTEDRVRGSGNTIYF
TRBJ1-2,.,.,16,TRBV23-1,TGCGCCAGCAGTCATCCACAGGGAGCGGGGGTTCTGAGCTACACCTTC,CASSHPQGAGVLSYTF
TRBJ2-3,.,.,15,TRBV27,TGTGCCAGCACCCTCCTAGGGGTTAGCACAGATACGCAGTATTTT,CASTLLGVSTDTQYF
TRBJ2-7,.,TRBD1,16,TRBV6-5,TGTGCCAGCAGTTACTCGACGGCAGGGGGAACCTACGAGCAGTACTTC,CASSYSTAGGTYEQYF
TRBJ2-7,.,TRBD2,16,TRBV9,TGTGCCAGCAGCCCCCAGACTAGCGGGAGGACTTACGAGCAGTACTTC,CASSPQTSGRTYEQYF